This TCR beta chain originates from a study of cytomegalovirus exposure and HLA in healthy donors. The study, taken as a whole, reports: After further analysis at a later stage, 17,000 or so TCR beta sequences were associated with HLA alleles at 0.05 false discovery rate. Cytomegalovirus status was reportedly diagnosed by the classifier with high specificity and sensitivity. Three chains tied to CMV proved CMV antigen-specific in vitro.

The CDR3 sequence is 15 residues long. Germline V CDR1 and CDR2: MDHEN, SYDVKM. Between the trimmed V and J ends, which lost 7 bases and 1 base, there was a span of 16 bases. PCR employed 60 Vbeta and 13 Jbeta primers. TCRdb's copy holds only in-frame clones and misses some; the assay was immunoSEQ multiplex PCR. The sample has about 150,000 clones, 75% seen once. As to this clone: Its target is unknown.

The sample was PBMCs. The sequence was collected from a man between 18 and 35 years old in good health and CMV-seropositive. The chain recombines TRBV28 with TRBJ1-1; D ambiguous. The CDR3 is CASIPGRGRNTEAFF. The CDR3 DNA reads as TGTGCCAGCATTCCAGGACGGGGAAGGAACACTGAAGCTTTCTTT.